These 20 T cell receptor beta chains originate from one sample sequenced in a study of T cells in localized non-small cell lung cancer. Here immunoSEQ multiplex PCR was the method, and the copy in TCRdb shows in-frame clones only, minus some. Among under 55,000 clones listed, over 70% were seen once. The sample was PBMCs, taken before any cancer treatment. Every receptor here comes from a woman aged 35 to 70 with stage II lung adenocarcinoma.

The CDR3 loop reads CAISDDRGFEGYTF. The DNA of the CDR3 is TGTGCCATCAGTGACGACAGGGGGTTCGAGGGCTACACCTTC. The genes are TRBV10-3 and TRBJ1-2, with 9 bases identical to TRBD1. J lost 8 bases, V lost 3 bases, and 7 bases had no gene match. The V gene's germline CDR1 is ENHRY and CDR2 SYGVKD. This CDR3 spans 14 amino acids.

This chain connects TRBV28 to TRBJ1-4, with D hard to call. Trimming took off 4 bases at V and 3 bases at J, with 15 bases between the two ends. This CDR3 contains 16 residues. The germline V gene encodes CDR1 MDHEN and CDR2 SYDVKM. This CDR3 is CASSSLGSPANEKLFF. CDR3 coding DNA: TGTGCCAGCAGTTCCCTTGGGTCCCCCGCTAATGAAAAACTGTTTTTT. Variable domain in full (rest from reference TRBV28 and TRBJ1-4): DVKVTQSSRYLVKRTGEKVFLECVQDMDHENMFWYRQDPGLGLRLIYFSYDVKMKEKGDIPEGYSVSREKKERFSLILESASTNQTSMYLCASSSLGSPANEKLFFGSGTQLSVL.

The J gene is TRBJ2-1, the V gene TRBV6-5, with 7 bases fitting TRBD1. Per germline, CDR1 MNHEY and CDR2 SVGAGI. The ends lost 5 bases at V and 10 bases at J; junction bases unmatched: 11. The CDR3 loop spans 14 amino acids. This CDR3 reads CASSPIEGAKEQFF. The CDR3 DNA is TGTGCCAGCAGTCCCATTGAGGGGGCGAAGGAGCAGTTCTTC.

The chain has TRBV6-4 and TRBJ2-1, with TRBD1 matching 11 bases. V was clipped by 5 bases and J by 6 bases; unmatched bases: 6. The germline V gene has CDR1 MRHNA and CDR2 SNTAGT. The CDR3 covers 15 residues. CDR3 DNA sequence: TGTGCCAGCAGTAGGACAGGGGGCGCCGGCAATGAGCAGTTCTTC. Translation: CASSRTGGAGNEQFF.

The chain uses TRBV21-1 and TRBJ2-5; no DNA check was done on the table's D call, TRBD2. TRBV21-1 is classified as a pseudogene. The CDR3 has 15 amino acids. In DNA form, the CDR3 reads TGTGCCAGCAGCAAAGGGGAGCGGGGAGGGGAGACCCAGTACTTC. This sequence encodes CASSKGERGGETQYF.

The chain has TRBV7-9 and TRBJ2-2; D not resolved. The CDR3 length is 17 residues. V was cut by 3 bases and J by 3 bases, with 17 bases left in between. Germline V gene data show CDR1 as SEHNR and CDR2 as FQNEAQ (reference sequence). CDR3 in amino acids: CASSFDQTSWDTGELFF. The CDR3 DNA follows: TGTGCCAGCAGCTTTGACCAGACTTCCTGGGACACCGGGGAGCTGTTTTTT.

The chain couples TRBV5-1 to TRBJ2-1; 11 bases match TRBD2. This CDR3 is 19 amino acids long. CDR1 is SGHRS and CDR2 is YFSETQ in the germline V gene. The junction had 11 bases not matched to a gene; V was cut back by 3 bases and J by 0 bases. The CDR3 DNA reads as TGCGCCAGCAGCTCGGTGGGCACTAGCGGGGGTAGCTCCTACAATGAGCAGTTCTTC. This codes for CASSSVGTSGGSSYNEQFF. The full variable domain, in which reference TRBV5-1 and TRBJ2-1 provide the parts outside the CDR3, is KAGVTQTPRYLIKTRGQQVTLSCSPISGHRSVSWYQQTPGQGLQFLFEYFSETQRNKGNFPGRFSGRQFSNSRSEMNVSTLELGDSALYLCASSSVGTSGGSSYNEQFFGPGTRLTVL.

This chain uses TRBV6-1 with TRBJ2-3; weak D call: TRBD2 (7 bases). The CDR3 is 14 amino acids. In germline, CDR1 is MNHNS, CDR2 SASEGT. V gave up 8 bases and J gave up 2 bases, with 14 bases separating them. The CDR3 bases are TGTGCCAGCCGTCGGGGGGCCATCACAGATACGCAGTATTTT. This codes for CASRRGAITDTQYF.

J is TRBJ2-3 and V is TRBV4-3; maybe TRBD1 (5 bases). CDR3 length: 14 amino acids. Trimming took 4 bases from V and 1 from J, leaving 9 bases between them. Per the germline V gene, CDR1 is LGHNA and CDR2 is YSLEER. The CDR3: CASSPGLGTDTQYF. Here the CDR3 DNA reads TGCGCCAGCAGCCCAGGGTTGGGCACAGATACGCAGTATTTT.

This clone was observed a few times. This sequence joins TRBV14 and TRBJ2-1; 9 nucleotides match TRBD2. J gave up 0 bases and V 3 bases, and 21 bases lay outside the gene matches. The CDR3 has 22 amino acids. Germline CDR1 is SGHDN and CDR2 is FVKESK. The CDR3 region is CASSHSKISRGGYYYSYNEQFF. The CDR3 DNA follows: TGTGCCAGCAGCCATTCAAAAATCTCGCGGGGGGGCTATTACTACTCCTACAATGAGCAGTTCTTC.

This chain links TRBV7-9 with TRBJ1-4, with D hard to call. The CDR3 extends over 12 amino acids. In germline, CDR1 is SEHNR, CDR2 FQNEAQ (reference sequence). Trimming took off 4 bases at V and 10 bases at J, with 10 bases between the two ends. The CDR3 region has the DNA TGTGCCAGCAGCTACGAGTGGGGAAAACTGTTTTTT. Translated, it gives CASSYEWGKLFF. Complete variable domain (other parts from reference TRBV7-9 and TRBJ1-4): DTGVSQNPRHKITKRGQNVTFRCDPISEHNRLYWYRQTLGQGPEFLTYFQNEAQLEKSRLLSDRFSAERPKGSFSTLEIQRTEQGDSAMYLCASSYEWGKLFFGSGTQLSVL.

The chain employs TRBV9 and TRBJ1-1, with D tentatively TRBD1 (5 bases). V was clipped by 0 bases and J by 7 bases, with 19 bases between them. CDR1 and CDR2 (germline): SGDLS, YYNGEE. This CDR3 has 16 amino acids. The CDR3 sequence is CASSVVSLRGGSEAFF. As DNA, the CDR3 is TGTGCCAGCAGCGTAGTTTCTCTTAGGGGTGGGAGTGAAGCTTTCTTT.

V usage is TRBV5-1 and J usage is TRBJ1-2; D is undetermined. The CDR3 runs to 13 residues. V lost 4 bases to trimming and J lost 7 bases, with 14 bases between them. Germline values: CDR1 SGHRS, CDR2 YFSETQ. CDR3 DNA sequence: TGCGCCAGCAGCGGAACTTTCGACGGTGGCTACACCTTC. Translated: CASSGTFDGGYTF.

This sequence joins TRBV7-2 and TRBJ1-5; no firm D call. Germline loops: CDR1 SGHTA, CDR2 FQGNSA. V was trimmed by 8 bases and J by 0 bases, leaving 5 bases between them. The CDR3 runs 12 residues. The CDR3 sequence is CASSYSNQPQHF. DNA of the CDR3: TGTGCCAGCTCCTATAGCAATCAGCCCCAGCATTTT.

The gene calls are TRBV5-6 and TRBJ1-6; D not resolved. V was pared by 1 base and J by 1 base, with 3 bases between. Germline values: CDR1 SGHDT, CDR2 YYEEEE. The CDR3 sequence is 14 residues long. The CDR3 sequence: CASSLWSYNSPLHF. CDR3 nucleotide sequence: TGTGCCAGCAGCTTGTGGTCCTATAATTCACCCCTCCACTTT.

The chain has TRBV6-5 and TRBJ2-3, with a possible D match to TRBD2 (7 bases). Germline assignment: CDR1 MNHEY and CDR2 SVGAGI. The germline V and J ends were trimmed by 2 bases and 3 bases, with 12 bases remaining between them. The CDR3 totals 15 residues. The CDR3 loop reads CASSYGGGRTDTQYF. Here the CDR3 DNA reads TGTGCCAGCAGTTACGGCGGGGGCCGGACAGATACGCAGTATTTT.

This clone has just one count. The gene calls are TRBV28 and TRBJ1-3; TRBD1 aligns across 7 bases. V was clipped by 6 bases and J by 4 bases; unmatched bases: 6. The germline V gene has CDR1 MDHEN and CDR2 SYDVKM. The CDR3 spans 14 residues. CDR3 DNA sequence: TGTGCCAGCAGAGGTGGGACAGTCGGAAACACCATATATTTT. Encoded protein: CASRGGTVGNTIYF.

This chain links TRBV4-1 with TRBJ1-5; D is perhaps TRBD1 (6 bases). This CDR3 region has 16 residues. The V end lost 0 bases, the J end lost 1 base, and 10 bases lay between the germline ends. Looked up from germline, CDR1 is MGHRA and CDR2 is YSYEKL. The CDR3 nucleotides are TGCGCCAGCAGCCAAGAATGGGGGGCGAGCAATCAGCCCCAGCATTTT. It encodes CASSQEWGASNQPQHF.

The CDR3 coding sequence is TGTGCCAGCAGTGAAGGAGTGATCGAGGGGAGTGAAGCTTTCTTT. Protein product: CASSEGVIEGSEAFF. The J gene is TRBJ1-1, the V gene TRBV6-1, with a weak D call TRBD1 (5 bases). This CDR3 contains 15 residues. V shed 1 base and J shed 7 bases, with 16 bases lying between them. Germline V gene lookup returns CDR1 MNHNS and CDR2 SASEGT.

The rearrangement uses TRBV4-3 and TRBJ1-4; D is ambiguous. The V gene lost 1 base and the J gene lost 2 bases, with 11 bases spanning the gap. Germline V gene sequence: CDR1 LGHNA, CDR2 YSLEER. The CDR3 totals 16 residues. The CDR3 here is CASSQGSATTNEKLFF. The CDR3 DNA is TGCGCCAGCAGCCAAGGCTCGGCGACTACTAATGAAAAACTGTTTTTT.